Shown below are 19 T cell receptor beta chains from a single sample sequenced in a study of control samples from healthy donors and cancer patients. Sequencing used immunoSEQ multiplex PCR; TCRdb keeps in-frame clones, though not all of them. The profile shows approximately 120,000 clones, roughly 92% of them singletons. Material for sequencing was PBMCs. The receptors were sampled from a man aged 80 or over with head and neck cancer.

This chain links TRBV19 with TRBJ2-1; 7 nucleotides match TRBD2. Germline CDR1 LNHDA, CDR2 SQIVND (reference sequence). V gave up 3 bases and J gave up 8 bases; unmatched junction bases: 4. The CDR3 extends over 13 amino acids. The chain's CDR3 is CASSMGGVDEQFF. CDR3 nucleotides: TGTGCCAGTAGTATGGGGGGGGTCGATGAGCAGTTCTTC.

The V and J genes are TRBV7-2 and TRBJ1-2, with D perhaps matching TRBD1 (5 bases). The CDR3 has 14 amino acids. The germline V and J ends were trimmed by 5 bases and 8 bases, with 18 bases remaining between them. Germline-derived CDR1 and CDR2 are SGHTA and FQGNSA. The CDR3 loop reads CASSPSGGAPGYTF. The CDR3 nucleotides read TGTGCCAGCAGCCCAAGTGGAGGGGCCCCAGGCTACACCTTC.

In DNA form, the CDR3 reads TGTGCCACCACGGACGGACAGTACACCGGGGAGCTGTTTTTT. The encoded protein is CATTDGQYTGELFF. This rearrangement joins TRBV6-5 to TRBJ2-2; tentative D call: TRBD1 (6 bases). Trimming took off 10 bases at V and 3 bases at J, with 15 bases between the two ends. This CDR3 is 14 amino acids long. Germline CDR1 and CDR2: MNHEY and SVGAGI.

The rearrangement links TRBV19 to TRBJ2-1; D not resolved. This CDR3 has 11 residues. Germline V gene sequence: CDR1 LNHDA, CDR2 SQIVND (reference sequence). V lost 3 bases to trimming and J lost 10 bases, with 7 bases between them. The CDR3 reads CASSIWGEQFF. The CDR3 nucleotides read TGTGCCAGTAGTATTTGGGGAGAGCAGTTCTTC.

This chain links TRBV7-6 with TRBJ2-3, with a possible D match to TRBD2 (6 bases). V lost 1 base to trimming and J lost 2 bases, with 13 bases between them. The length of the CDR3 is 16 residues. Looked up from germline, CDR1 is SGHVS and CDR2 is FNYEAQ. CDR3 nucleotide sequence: TGTGCCAGCAGCTTAGGGGTTAGCGGATCCACAGATACGCAGTATTTT. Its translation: CASSLGVSGSTDTQYF. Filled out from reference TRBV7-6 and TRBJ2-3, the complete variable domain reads GAGVSQSPRYKVTKRGQDVALRCDPISGHVSLYWYRQALGQGPEFLTYFNYEAQQDKSGLPNDRFSAERPEGSISTLTIQRTEQRDSAMYRCASSLGVSGSTDTQYFGPGTRLTVL.

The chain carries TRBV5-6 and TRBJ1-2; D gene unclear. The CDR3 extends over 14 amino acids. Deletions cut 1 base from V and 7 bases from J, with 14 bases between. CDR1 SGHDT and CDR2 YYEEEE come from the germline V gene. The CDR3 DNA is TGTGCCAGCAGCTTGCCCTTGGACGGTCCTGGCTACACCTTC. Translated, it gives CASSLPLDGPGYTF.

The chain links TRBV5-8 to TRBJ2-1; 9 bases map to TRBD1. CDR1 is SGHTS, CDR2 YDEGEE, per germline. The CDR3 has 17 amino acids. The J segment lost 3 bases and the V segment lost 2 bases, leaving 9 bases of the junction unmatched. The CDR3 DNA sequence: TGTGCCAGCAGCTTAGGTTCCACGGGACAGGGCTACAATGAGCAGTTCTTC. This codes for CASSLGSTGQGYNEQFF.

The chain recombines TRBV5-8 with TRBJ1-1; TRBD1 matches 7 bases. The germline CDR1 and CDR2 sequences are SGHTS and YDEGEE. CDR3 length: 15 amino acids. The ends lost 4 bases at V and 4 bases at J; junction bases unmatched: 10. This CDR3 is CASSVPGQTGTEAFF. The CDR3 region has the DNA TGTGCCAGCAGCGTACCGGGACAGACGGGCACTGAAGCTTTCTTT.

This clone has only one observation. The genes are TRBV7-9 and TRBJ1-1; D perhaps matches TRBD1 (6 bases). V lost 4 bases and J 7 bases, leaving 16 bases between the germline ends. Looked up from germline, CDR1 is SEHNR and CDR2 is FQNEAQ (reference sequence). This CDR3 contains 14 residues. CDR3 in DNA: TGTGCCAGCAGCTCAACCCAACAGGGCCGTGAAGCTTTCTTT. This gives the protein CASSSTQQGREAFF. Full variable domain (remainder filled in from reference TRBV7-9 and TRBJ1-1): DTGVSQNPRHKITKRGQNVTFRCDPISEHNRLYWYRQTLGQGPEFLTYFQNEAQLEKSRLLSDRFSAERPKGSFSTLEIQRTEQGDSAMYLCASSSTQQGREAFFGQGTRLTVV.

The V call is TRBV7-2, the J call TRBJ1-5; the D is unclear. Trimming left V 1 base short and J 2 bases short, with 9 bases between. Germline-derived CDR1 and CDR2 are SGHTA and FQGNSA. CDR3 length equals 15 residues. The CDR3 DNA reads TGTGCCAGCAGCTTAGACCCGGTCGGCAATCAGCCCCAGCATTTT. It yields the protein CASSLDPVGNQPQHF.

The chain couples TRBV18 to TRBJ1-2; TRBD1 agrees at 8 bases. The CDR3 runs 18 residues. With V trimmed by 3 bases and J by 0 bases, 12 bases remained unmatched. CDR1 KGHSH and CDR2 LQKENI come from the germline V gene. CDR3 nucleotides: TGTGCCAGCTCACCGACCTCGGGACAGGCTCCTTCTAACTATGGCTACACCTTC. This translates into CASSPTSGQAPSNYGYTF.

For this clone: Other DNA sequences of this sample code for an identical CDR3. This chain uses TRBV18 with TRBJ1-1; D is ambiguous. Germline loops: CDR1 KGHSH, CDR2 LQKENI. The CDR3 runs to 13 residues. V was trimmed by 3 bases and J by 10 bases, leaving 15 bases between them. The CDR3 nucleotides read TGTGCCAGCTCACCCGCCTCGGGGTCCGGAGCTTTCTTT. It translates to CASSPASGSGAFF. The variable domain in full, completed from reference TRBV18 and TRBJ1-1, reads NAGVMQNPRHLVRRRGQEARLRCSPMKGHSHVYWYRQLPEEGLKFMVYLQKENIIDESGMPKERFSAEFPKEGPSILRIQQVVRGDSAAYFCASSPASGSGAFFGQGTRLTVV.

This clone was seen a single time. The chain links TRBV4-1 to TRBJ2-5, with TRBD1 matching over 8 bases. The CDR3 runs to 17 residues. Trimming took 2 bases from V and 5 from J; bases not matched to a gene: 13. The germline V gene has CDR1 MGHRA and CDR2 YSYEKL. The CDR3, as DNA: TGCGCCAGCAGCCAACGCTGGACAGGGCCATCTGAGGAGACCCAGTACTTC. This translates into CASSQRWTGPSEETQYF.

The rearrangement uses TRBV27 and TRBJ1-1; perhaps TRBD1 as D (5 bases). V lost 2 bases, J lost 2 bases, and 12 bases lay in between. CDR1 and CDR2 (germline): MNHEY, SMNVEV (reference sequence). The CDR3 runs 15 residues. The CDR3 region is CASSLKGTVNTEAFF. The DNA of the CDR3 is TGTGCCAGCAGTTTAAAAGGGACGGTTAACACTGAAGCTTTCTTT.

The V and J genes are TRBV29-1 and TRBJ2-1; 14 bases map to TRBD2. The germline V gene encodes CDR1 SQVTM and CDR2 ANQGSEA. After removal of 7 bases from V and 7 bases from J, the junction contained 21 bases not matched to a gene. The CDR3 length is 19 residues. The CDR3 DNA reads TGCAGCGCCGAGCCTTATCCGGGACTAGCGGGAGTGATAGGAAATGAGCAGTTCTTC. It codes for CSAEPYPGLAGVIGNEQFF.

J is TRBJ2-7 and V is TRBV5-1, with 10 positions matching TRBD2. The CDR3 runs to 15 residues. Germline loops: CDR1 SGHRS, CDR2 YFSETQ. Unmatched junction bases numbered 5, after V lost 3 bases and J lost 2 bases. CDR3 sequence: CASSSGLAATYEQYF. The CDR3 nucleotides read TGCGCCAGCAGCTCTGGACTAGCGGCAACCTACGAGCAGTACTTC.

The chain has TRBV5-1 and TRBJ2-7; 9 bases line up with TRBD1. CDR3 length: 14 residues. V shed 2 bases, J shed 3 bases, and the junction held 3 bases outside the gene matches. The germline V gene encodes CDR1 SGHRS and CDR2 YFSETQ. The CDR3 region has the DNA TGCGCCAGCAGCTTACAGGGGGCTAGCTACGAGCAGTACTTC. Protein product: CASSLQGASYEQYF.

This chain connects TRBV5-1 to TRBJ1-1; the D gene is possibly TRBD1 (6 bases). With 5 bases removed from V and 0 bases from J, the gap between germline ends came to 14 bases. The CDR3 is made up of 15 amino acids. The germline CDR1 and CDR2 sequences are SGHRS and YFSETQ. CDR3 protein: CASRGGGGMNTEAFF. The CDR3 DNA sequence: TGCGCCAGCAGGGGTGGGGGCGGAATGAACACTGAAGCTTTCTTT. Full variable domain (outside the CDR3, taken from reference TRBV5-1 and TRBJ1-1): KAGVTQTPRYLIKTRGQQVTLSCSPISGHRSVSWYQQTPGQGLQFLFEYFSETQRNKGNFPGRFSGRQFSNSRSEMNVSTLELGDSALYLCASRGGGGMNTEAFFGQGTRLTVV.

The chain's CDR3 is CASSLIEVGSGRGDEQFF. In nucleotides, the CDR3 is TGTGCCAGCAGCCTAATAGAGGTCGGTAGCGGGAGGGGTGATGAGCAGTTCTTC. The rearrangement uses TRBV7-8 and TRBJ2-7, with 11 nucleotides matching TRBD2. The J call is uncertain, as TRBJ2-1 better fits the DNA end. The CDR3 is 18 residues long. Germline-derived CDR1 and CDR2 are SGHVS and FQNEAQ.